The 20 T cell receptor beta chains listed next were all sequenced from one sample in a study of OX40 agonist ivuxolimab in advanced cancers. Profiling relied on immunoSEQ multiplex PCR, and the TCRdb table lists in-frame clones only, not all of them. The sample includes about 60,000 clones, around 87% of them seen just once. The sample in question was CD4+ or CD8+ T cells sorted from blood, obtained in a trial of the OX40 agonist ivuxolimab. The origin of the receptors is an adult with an advanced solid tumor such as melanoma, head and neck, liver or kidney cancer.

The CDR3 sequence is CASSRTGFYEQFF. Written as DNA, the CDR3 is TGTGCCAGCAGCCGGACAGGGTTTTATGAGCAGTTCTTC. The chain carries TRBV27 and TRBJ2-1; 8 bases agree with TRBD1. Trimming took 6 bases from V and 8 from J; bases not matched to a gene: 6. CDR3 length: 13 residues. CDR1 and CDR2 from the germline V gene are MNHEY and SMNVEV (reference sequence).

The chain recombines TRBV5-1 with TRBJ2-2; 7 positions agree with TRBD1. This CDR3 is 16 amino acids long. J gave up 0 bases and V 3 bases, and 5 bases lay outside the gene matches. Germline V CDR1 and CDR2: SGHRS, YFSETQ. CDR3 loop: CASSYAGQANTGELFF. The CDR3 bases are TGCGCCAGCAGCTACGCTGGACAGGCGAACACCGGGGAGCTGTTTTTT.

The V and J genes are TRBV19 and TRBJ2-5, with a tentative D call TRBD1 (5 bases). V lost 10 bases and J lost 4, with 16 bases in between. The CDR3 consists of 13 residues. Germline CDR1 and CDR2: LNHDA and SQIVND (reference sequence). In DNA form, the CDR3 reads TGTGCCACCCGATTGATAGGGGCAGAGACCCAGTACTTC. It specifies CATRLIGAETQYF.

The chain employs TRBV7-9 and TRBJ2-7, with 13 bases identical to TRBD2. Losses at the gene ends were 1 base for V and 1 base for J; bases not matched to a gene: 1. Germline CDR1 is SEHNR and CDR2 is FQNEAQ (reference sequence). CDR3 length equals 16 residues. The CDR3 reads CASSLGTSGSSYEQYF. The CDR3 DNA reads as TGTGCCAGCAGCTTAGGGACTAGCGGGAGTTCCTACGAGCAGTACTTC.

The chain carries TRBV5-8 and TRBJ2-1, with D tentatively TRBD2 (5 bases). Germline V gives CDR1 SGHTS, CDR2 YDEGEE. The CDR3 sequence is 17 residues long. Trimming removed 6 bases from V and 0 bases from J, with 19 bases in between. CDR3 in DNA: TGTGCCAGCAACGGGCCCGGAGGAACGTACTCCTACAATGAGCAGTTCTTC. Amino acid sequence: CASNGPGGTYSYNEQFF. Variable domain in full (rest from reference TRBV5-8 and TRBJ2-1): EAGVTQSPTHLIKTRGQQATLRCSPISGHTSVYWYQQALGLGLQFLLWYDEGEERNRGNFPPRFSGRQFPNYSSELNVNALELEDSALYLCASNGPGGTYSYNEQFFGPGTRLTVL.

The chain couples TRBV4-3 to TRBJ2-2; D is unresolved. The V gene's germline CDR1 is LGHNA and CDR2 YSLEER. V lost 1 base to trimming and J lost 7 bases, with 10 bases between them. The CDR3 has 14 amino acids. The DNA of the CDR3 is TGCGCCAGCAGCCAAGGACGCGAAGGCGGGGAGCTGTTTTTT. Its translation is CASSQGREGGELFF.

V usage is TRBV10-3 and J usage is TRBJ2-1; possible D gene TRBD2, 6 bases. This CDR3 is built from 13 residues. With 10 bases removed from V and 2 bases from J, the gap between germline ends came to 12 bases. Germline V lookup: CDR1 ENHRY, CDR2 SYGVKD. CDR3 residues: CATTGLTYNEQFF. Written as DNA, the CDR3 is TGTGCCACTACGGGACTTACCTACAATGAGCAGTTCTTC.

The table lists this clone with a count of one. The V gene is TRBV27, the J gene TRBJ1-6; 7 nucleotides agree with TRBD1. The CDR3 is made up of 16 amino acids. The germline gives CDR1 MNHEY, CDR2 SMNVEV (reference sequence). J lost 7 bases, V lost 5 bases, and 11 bases had no gene match. CDR3 coding DNA: TGTGCCAGCAGTCCTCGACAGGGCGAACTAAATTCACCCCTCCACTTT. Residues: CASSPRQGELNSPLHF.

This chain uses TRBV30 with TRBJ1-3; 10 bases agree with TRBD1. After removal of 3 bases from V and 4 bases from J, the junction contained 15 bases not matched to a gene. This CDR3 has 18 residues. Germline-derived CDR1 and CDR2 are GTSNPN and SVGIG (reference sequence). In DNA, the CDR3 is TGTGCCTGGAGCCCTCGGGACAGGGGTAATTTAGGGGGAAACACCATATATTTT. This codes for CAWSPRDRGNLGGNTIYF.

As DNA, the CDR3 is TGTGCCAGCAATGACAGGGAGAGGGGCTACACCTTC. It codes for CASNDRERGYTF. This chain connects TRBV28 to TRBJ1-2; 7 nucleotides line up with TRBD1. There are 12 residues in the CDR3. J gave up 8 bases and V 7 bases, and 7 bases lay outside the gene matches. Germline assignment: CDR1 MDHEN and CDR2 SYDVKM.

This clone was picked up one time. This chain joins TRBV18 and TRBJ1-2; TRBD1 is a possible D gene (6 bases). This CDR3 region has 14 residues. CDR1 is KGHSH, CDR2 LQKENI, per germline. Trimming left V 6 bases short and J 4 bases short, with 15 bases between. The CDR3 region has the DNA TGTGCCAGCTCCTCCACTGGGGGCAGCTATGGCTACACCTTC. As protein: CASSSTGGSYGYTF.

This sequence joins TRBV6-6 and TRBJ2-3; 9 bases align to TRBD1. The CDR3 sequence is 14 residues long. Per the germline V gene, CDR1 is MNHNY and CDR2 is SVGAGI (reference sequence). V lost 4 bases to trimming and J lost 1 base; unmatched junction nucleotides: 0. CDR3 DNA: TGTGCCAGCAGTTGGGACAGGGGCACAGATACGCAGTATTTT. Its protein product is CASSWDRGTDTQYF.

The chain is built from TRBV9 and TRBJ1-1, with D unclear. The CDR3 is 13 amino acids. V lost 0 bases, J lost 6 bases, and 9 bases lay in between. Germline V gives CDR1 SGDLS, CDR2 YYNGEE. CDR3 nucleotide sequence: TGTGCCAGCAGCGTAGGCGGGTCAGCTGAAGCTTTCTTT. Amino acid sequence: CASSVGGSAEAFF. Drawing the rest from reference TRBV9 and TRBJ1-1, the complete variable domain is DSGVTQTPKHLITATGQRVTLRCSPRSGDLSVYWYQQSLDQGLQFLIQYYNGEERAKGNILERFSAQQFPDLHSELNLSSLELGDSALYFCASSVGGSAEAFFGQGTRLTVV.

This clone was counted a single time. This sequence joins TRBV7-2 and TRBJ2-7; no clear D. Deletions cut 6 bases from V and 2 bases from J, with 11 bases between. The CDR3 has 13 amino acids. The germline gives CDR1 SGHTA, CDR2 FQGNSA. The CDR3 DNA reads as TGTGCCAGCAGATCTGACGGTACCTACGAGCAGTACTTC. Protein product: CASRSDGTYEQYF.

The chain has TRBV10-3 and TRBJ2-7; no clear D gene. V lost 0 bases, J lost 1 base, and 7 bases lay in between. The germline V gene has CDR1 ENHRY and CDR2 SYGVKD. CDR3 length: 14 residues. The CDR3 DNA is TGTGCCATCAGTGAGTCGGGCCAATCCTACGAGCAGTACTTC. Translated: CAISESGQSYEQYF.

The rearrangement links TRBV5-1 to TRBJ2-5, with a weak D call TRBD2 (5 bases). Looked up from germline, CDR1 is SGHRS and CDR2 is YFSETQ. The CDR3 is 14 residues long. Trimming removed 0 bases from V and 4 bases from J, with 10 bases in between. The CDR3 nucleotides read TGCGCCAGCAGCTTGGGGGAGCTCGGAGAGACCCAGTACTTC. It codes for CASSLGELGETQYF. The full variable domain, completed using reference TRBV5-1 and TRBJ2-5, is KAGVTQTPRYLIKTRGQQVTLSCSPISGHRSVSWYQQTPGQGLQFLFEYFSETQRNKGNFPGRFSGRQFSNSRSEMNVSTLELGDSALYLCASSLGELGETQYFGPGTRLLVL.

The chain carries TRBV5-1 and TRBJ2-1; tentative D call: TRBD2 (7 bases). The germline V and J ends were trimmed by 1 base and 14 bases, with 19 bases remaining between them. The CDR3 length is 14 residues. The germline V gene has CDR1 SGHRS and CDR2 YFSETQ. The CDR3 DNA reads as TGCGCCAGCAGCTTGAACGGGGGGCACCCTTTCAAGTTCTTC. Residues: CASSLNGGHPFKFF.

V gene TRBV20-1 combines with J gene TRBJ1-2; D unresolved. The ends were cut back, 5 bases at V and 7 bases at J, with 5 bases in the middle. Germline-derived CDR1 and CDR2 are DFQATT and SNEGSKA (reference sequence). The CDR3 runs to 9 residues. The DNA of the CDR3 is TGCAGTGCTCCGGTTGGCTACACCTTC. Translated, it gives CSAPVGYTF.

The V call is TRBV6-4, the J call TRBJ1-1, with D unclear. The V end was cut by 3 bases, the J end by 5 bases, with 13 bases between. CDR1 and CDR2 from the germline V gene are MRHNA and SNTAGT. The length of the CDR3 is 14 residues. The CDR3: CASSEQGWGTEAFF. Here the CDR3 DNA reads TGTGCCAGCAGTGAGCAAGGGTGGGGAACTGAAGCTTTCTTT.

The chain carries TRBV7-2 and TRBJ2-1; D is unresolved. The length of the CDR3 is 11 residues. V dropped 4 bases and J dropped 9 bases, with 7 bases sitting between them. CDR1 is SGHTA, CDR2 FQGNSA, per germline. The CDR3 DNA sequence: TGTGCCAGCAGCTCCTATAGTGAGCAGTTCTTC. Protein sequence: CASSSYSEQFF.